Shown below are 17 T cell receptor beta chains from a single sample sequenced in a study of early T cells in non-severe SARS-CoV-2 infection. In TCRdb, the 5' RACE reads were re-called with MiXCR into one record per CDR3 protein. The repertoire holds about 77,000 distinct CDR3 sequences, with around 12% as singletons. The specimen comprised whole blood, sampled at baseline. These receptors all stem from an adult who was a healthcare worker with PCR-confirmed SARS-CoV-2 infection or an uninfected control (not recorded which). The donor label of this sample is uncertain.

This clonotype has at least ten counts. The gene calls are TRBV12-5 and TRBJ2-2; possible D gene TRBD2, 5 bases. Per the germline V gene, CDR1 is LGHNT and CDR2 is FRNRAP. V was trimmed by 1 base and J by 7 bases, leaving 10 bases between them. The CDR3 runs 14 residues. The CDR3 DNA reads as TGTGCTAGTGGTTTGGGCGACGGACTCGGGGAGCTGTTTTTT. Its translation is CASGLGDGLGELFF.

At least ten counts were recorded for this clonotype. V is TRBV18 and J is TRBJ1-1; no reliable D call. This CDR3 has 18 residues. CDR1 is KGHSH, CDR2 LQKENI, per germline. The V and J ends lost 5 bases and 0 bases respectively, with 22 bases between them. The CDR3 nucleotides are TGTGCCAGCTCATCAAAGCAATTAATGGTAGGCATGAACACTGAAGCTTTCTTT. As protein: CASSSKQLMVGMNTEAFF.

In its sample, this clonotype was seen a few times. The chain's CDR3 is CASSFAATGGYTF. In nucleotides, the CDR3 is TGTGCCAGCAGTTTCGCCGCCACCGGTGGCTACACCTTC. The V gene is TRBV12-3 or TRBV12-4, the J gene TRBJ1-2, with D uncertain. V dropped 3 bases and J dropped 7 bases, with 12 bases sitting between them. This CDR3 region has 13 residues.

This clonotype showed up many times. The genes are TRBV5-1 and TRBJ1-6; TRBD1 is a possible D gene (5 bases). Deletions cut 3 bases from V and 9 bases from J, with 13 bases between. Germline CDR1 SGHRS, CDR2 YFSETQ. The CDR3 length is 14 residues. The CDR3 is CASSWGLDSSPLHF. In DNA form, the CDR3 reads TGCGCCAGCAGCTGGGGACTAGACAGTTCACCCCTCCACTTT.

This clonotype occurred many times. CDR3 DNA sequence: TGTGCCAGCAGCGGAGTGGTTAATGCCTACAATGAGCAGTTCTTC. Translating gives CASSGVVNAYNEQFF. The chain recombines TRBV2 with TRBJ2-1; D gene unclear. CDR1 and CDR2 (germline): SNHLY, FYNNEI. The CDR3 has 15 residues. Between the trimmed V and J ends, which lost 6 bases and 2 bases, there was a span of 14 bases.

There are a few counts of this clonotype. The chain has TRBV10-1 and TRBJ2-3; 9 bases match TRBD2. Per germline, CDR1 WNHNN and CDR2 SYGVQD (reference sequence). This CDR3 spans 17 amino acids. V was clipped by 0 bases and J by 7 bases; unmatched bases: 11. The CDR3 DNA sequence: TGCGCCAGCAGTGAGTCAGTTCGCGGGAGGGTGCGGAATACGCAGTATTTT. Translated, it gives CASSESVRGRVRNTQYF.

This clonotype was detected many times. The V gene is TRBV10-3, the J gene TRBJ2-1; 7 nucleotides line up with TRBD1. J gave up 10 bases and V 6 bases, and 6 bases lay outside the gene matches. The germline gives CDR1 ENHRY, CDR2 SYGVKD. The CDR3 contains 12 residues. The CDR3 DNA reads as TGTGCCATCAGGAGACAGGGTAACGAGCAGTTCTTC. It specifies CAIRRQGNEQFF.

This clonotype was counted many times. The chain links TRBV12-3 or TRBV12-4 to TRBJ2-1; TRBD1 agrees at 7 bases. V lost 7 bases and J lost 10; bases outside the gene matches: 13. The CDR3 is 14 amino acids. CDR3 bases: TGTGCCAGCAACCTCGACAGGGCCAGCCTGGAGCAGTTCTTC. Encoded protein: CASNLDRASLEQFF.

There are a few counts of this clonotype. This chain uses TRBV4-3 with TRBJ2-5; 11 nucleotides line up with TRBD2. The CDR3 loop spans 21 amino acids. V trimming: 4 bases; J trimming: 0 bases; junction bases outside the gene matches: 19. Germline V gives CDR1 LGHNA, CDR2 YSLEER. This CDR3 reads CASSLRLAGWTPISYQETQYF. The DNA of the CDR3 is TGCGCCAGCAGCCTCCGACTAGCGGGGTGGACCCCCATTTCGTACCAAGAGACCCAGTACTTC.

This clonotype occurred many times. V and J are TRBV9 and TRBJ1-3; the D gene is possibly TRBD1 (6 bases). The CDR3 consists of 16 residues. CDR1 and CDR2 (germline): SGDLS, YYNGEE. Trimming shortened V by 0 bases and J by 0 bases, and 10 bases separated the two germline ends. CDR3 sequence: CASSVAPTGSGNTIYF. As DNA, the CDR3 is TGTGCCAGCAGCGTAGCACCGACAGGCTCTGGAAACACCATATATTTT.

The J gene is TRBJ2-7, the V gene TRBV5-5; a possible D gene is TRBD2 (5 bases). Germline V lookup: CDR1 SGHKS, CDR2 YYEKEE (reference sequence). The ends were cut back, 0 bases at V and 0 bases at J, with 7 bases in the middle. The CDR3 has 14 residues. CDR3 in amino acids: CASSLEAVSYEQYF. The DNA of the CDR3 is TGTGCCAGCAGCTTGGAAGCGGTCTCCTACGAGCAGTACTTC.

In its sample, this clonotype was seen a few times. CDR3 DNA sequence: TGTGCCAGCAGCTTTCCGTGGGGGACAGATACGCAGTATTTT. Its protein product is CASSFPWGTDTQYF. J is TRBJ2-3 and V is TRBV7-8, with D possibly being TRBD1 or TRBD2 (5 bases each). This CDR3 spans 14 amino acids. V lost 3 bases, J lost 3 bases, and 10 bases lay in between. Germline CDR1 SGHVS, CDR2 FQNEAQ. The entire variable domain, with the rest obtained from reference TRBV7-8 and TRBJ2-3, is as follows: GAGVSQSPRYKVAKRGQDVALRCDPISGHVSLFWYQQALGQGPEFLTYFQNEAQLDKSGLPSDRFFAERPEGSVSTLKIQRTQQEDSAVYLCASSFPWGTDTQYFGPGTRLTVL.

The chain couples TRBV18 to TRBJ2-2; unclear D gene. Per the germline V gene, CDR1 is KGHSH and CDR2 is LQKENI. The CDR3 runs to 15 residues. The germline V and J ends were trimmed by 3 bases and 5 bases, with 13 bases remaining between them. The CDR3 DNA reads as TGTGCCAGCTCACCTGACGAGTTTTCGACCGGGGAGCTGTTTTTT. It codes for CASSPDEFSTGELFF.

This clonotype was seen many times. This chain connects TRBV12-3 or TRBV12-4 to TRBJ1-2; TRBD1 might be the D (5 bases). V was trimmed by 5 bases and J by 1 base, leaving 23 bases between them. The CDR3 sequence is 18 residues long. DNA for the CDR3: TGTGCCAGCAGTCCCACAGGTTCAATTCCACCTCTTAACTATGGCTACACCTTC. Translated, it gives CASSPTGSIPPLNYGYTF.

The gene calls are TRBV3-1 and TRBJ2-7; D perhaps matches TRBD1 (5 bases). Germline V gives CDR1 LGHDT, CDR2 YNNKEL (reference sequence). There are 12 residues in the CDR3. Deletions cut 2 bases from V and 7 bases from J, with 9 bases between. CDR3 protein: CASSQQGREQYF. The DNA for the CDR3 is TGTGCCAGCAGCCAACAGGGTAGAGAGCAGTACTTC.

The chain carries TRBV6-5 and TRBJ1-1; D is undetermined. Germline CDR1 is MNHEY and CDR2 is SVGAGI. CDR3 length: 13 amino acids. Trimming stripped 1 base from V and 7 bases from J, with 10 bases between. The CDR3 here is CASSYYEQGEAFF. CDR3 in DNA: TGTGCCAGCAGTTACTACGAACAAGGTGAAGCTTTCTTT.

This clonotype was seen only a few times. The rearrangement joins TRBV4-2 to TRBJ2-3; no firm D call. CDR1 is LGHNA, CDR2 YNFKEQ, per germline. Trimming cost V 0 bases and J 5 bases, with 15 bases left between them. The CDR3 contains 16 residues. The CDR3 is CASSQDPIAARDTQYF. The CDR3 nucleotides read TGTGCCAGCAGCCAAGATCCCATAGCCGCCAGAGATACGCAGTATTTT.